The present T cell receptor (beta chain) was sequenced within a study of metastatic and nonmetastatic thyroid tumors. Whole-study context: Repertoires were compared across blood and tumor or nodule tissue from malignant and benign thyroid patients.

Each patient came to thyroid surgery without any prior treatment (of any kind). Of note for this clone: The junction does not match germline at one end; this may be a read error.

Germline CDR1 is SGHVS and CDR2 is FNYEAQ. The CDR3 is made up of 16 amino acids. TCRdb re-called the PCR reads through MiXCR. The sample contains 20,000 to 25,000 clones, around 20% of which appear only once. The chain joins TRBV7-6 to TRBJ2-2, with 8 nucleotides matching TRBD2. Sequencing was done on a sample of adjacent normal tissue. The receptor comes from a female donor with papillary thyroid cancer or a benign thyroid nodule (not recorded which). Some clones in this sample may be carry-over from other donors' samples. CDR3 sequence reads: CASSRRLAPNNGELFF. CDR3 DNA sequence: TGTGCCAGCAGCCGAAGACTAGCGCCGAACAACGGGGAGCTGTTTTTT. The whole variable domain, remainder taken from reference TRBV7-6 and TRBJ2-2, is GAGVSQSPRYKVTKRGQDVALRCDPISGHVSLYWYRQALGQGPEFLTYFNYEAQQDKSGLPNDRFSAERPEGSISTLTIQRTEQRDSAMYRCASSRRLAPNNGELFFGEGSRLTVL.